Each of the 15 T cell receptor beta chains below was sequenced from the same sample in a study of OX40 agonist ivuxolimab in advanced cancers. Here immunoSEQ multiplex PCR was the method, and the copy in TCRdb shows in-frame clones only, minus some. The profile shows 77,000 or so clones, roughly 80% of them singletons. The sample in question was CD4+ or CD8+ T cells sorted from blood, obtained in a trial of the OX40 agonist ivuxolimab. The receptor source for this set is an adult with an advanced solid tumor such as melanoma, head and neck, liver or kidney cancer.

The CDR3 loop is CASSSTQLGSGELFF. The CDR3 DNA reads as TGTGCCAGCAGTTCCACCCAACTAGGTAGCGGGGAGCTGTTTTTT. The chain joins TRBV6-5 to TRBJ2-2; D may be TRBD2 (5 bases). The V end was cut by 4 bases, the J end by 7 bases, with 16 bases between. The CDR3 is 15 residues long. The germline V gene encodes CDR1 MNHEY and CDR2 SVGAGI.

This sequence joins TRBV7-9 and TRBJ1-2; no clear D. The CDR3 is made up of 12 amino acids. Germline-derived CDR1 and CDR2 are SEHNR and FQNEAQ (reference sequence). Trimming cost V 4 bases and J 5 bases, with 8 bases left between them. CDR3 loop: CASSSAFYGYTF. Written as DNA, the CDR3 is TGTGCCAGCAGCTCTGCTTTTTATGGCTACACCTTC.

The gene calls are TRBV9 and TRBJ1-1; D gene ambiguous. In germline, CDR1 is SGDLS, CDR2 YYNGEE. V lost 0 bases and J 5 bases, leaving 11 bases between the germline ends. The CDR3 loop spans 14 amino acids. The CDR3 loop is CASSVGVTGTEAFF. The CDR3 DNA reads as TGTGCCAGCAGCGTAGGGGTTACGGGAACTGAAGCTTTCTTT.

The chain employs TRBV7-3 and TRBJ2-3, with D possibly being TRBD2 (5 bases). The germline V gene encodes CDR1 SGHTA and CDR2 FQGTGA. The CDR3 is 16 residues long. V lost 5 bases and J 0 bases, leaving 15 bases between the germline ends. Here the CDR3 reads CASSPRGRVSTDTQYF. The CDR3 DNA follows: TGTGCCAGCAGCCCCCGCGGGCGAGTTAGCACAGATACGCAGTATTTT. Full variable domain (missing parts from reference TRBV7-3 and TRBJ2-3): GAGVSQTPSNKVTEKGKYVELRCDPISGHTALYWYRQSLGQGPEFLIYFQGTGAADDSGLPNDRFFAVRPEGSVSTLKIQRTERGDSAVYLCASSPRGRVSTDTQYFGPGTRLTVL.

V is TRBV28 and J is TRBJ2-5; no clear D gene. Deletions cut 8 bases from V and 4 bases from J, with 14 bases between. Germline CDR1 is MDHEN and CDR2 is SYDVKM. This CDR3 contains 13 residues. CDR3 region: CASVPMGLETQYF. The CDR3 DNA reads TGTGCCAGCGTCCCTATGGGTCTAGAGACCCAGTACTTC.

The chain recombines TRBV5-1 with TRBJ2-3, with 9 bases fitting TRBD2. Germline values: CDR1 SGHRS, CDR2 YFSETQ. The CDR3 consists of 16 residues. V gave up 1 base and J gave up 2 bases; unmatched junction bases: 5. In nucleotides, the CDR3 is TGCGCCAGCAGCTTGTTCGGCGGGGGGGCCACAGATACGCAGTATTTT. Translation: CASSLFGGGATDTQYF. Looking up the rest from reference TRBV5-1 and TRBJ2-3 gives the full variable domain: KAGVTQTPRYLIKTRGQQVTLSCSPISGHRSVSWYQQTPGQGLQFLFEYFSETQRNKGNFPGRFSGRQFSNSRSEMNVSTLELGDSALYLCASSLFGGGATDTQYFGPGTRLTVL.

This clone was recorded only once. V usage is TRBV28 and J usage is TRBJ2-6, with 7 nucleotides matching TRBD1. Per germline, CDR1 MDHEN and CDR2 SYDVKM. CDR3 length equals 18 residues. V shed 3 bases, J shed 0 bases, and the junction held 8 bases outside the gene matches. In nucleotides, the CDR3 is TGTGCCAGCAGTTTTCTAAGGGGGCAGGGCTCTGGGGCCAACGTCCTGACTTTC. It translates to CASSFLRGQGSGANVLTF.

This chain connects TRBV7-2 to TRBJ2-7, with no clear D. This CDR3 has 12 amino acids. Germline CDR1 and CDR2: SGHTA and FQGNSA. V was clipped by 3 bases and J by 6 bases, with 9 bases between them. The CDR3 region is CASSFSSPEQYF. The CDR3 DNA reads TGTGCCAGCAGCTTCTCCTCTCCCGAGCAGTACTTC.

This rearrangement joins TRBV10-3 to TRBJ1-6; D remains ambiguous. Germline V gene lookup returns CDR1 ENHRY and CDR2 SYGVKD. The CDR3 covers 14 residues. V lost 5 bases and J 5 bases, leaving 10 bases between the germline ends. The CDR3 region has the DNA TGTGCCATCAGTTTGGGGAACGATAATTCACCCCTCCACTTT. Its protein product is CAISLGNDNSPLHF.

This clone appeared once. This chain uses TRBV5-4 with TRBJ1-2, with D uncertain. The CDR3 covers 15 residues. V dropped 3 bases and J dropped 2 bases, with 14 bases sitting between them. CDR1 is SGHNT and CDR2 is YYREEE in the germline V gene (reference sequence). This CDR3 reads CASSSPSNRNYGYTF. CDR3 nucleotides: TGTGCCAGCAGCTCTCCCTCCAACAGAAACTATGGCTACACCTTC. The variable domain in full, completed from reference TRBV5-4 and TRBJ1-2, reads ETGVTQSPTHLIKTRGQQVTLRCSSQSGHNTVSWYQQALGQGPQFIFQYYREEENGRGNFPPRFSGLQFPNYSSELNVNALELDDSALYLCASSSPSNRNYGYTFGSGTRLTVV.

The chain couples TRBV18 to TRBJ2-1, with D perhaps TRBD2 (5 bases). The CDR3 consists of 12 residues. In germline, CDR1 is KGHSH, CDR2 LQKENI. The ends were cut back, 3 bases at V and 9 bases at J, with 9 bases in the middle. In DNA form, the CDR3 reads TGTGCCAGCTCACCGTCCCGGGGTGAGCAGTTCTTC. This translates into CASSPSRGEQFF.

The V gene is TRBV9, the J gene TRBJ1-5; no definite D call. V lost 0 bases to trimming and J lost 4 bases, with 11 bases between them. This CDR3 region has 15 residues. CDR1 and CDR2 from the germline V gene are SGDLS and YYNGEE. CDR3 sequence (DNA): TGTGCCAGCAGCGTAGGCGGAACCGGAAATCAGCCCCAGCATTTT. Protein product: CASSVGGTGNQPQHF.

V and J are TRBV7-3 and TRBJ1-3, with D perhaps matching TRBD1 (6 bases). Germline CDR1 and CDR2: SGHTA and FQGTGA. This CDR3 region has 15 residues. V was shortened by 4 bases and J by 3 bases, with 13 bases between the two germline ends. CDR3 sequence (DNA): TGTGCCAGCAGCTCAACTTCAGGGGTTGGAAACACCATATATTTT. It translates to CASSSTSGVGNTIYF. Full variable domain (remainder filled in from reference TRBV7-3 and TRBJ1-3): GAGVSQTPSNKVTEKGKYVELRCDPISGHTALYWYRQSLGQGPEFLIYFQGTGAADDSGLPNDRFFAVRPEGSVSTLKIQRTERGDSAVYLCASSSTSGVGNTIYFGEGSWLTVV.

The CDR3, as DNA: TGTGCCAGTACCTCCGGGACGAGGAACACTGAAGCTTTCTTT. It yields the protein CASTSGTRNTEAFF. The V gene is TRBV19, the J gene TRBJ1-1; D might be TRBD1 (5 bases). This CDR3 has 14 amino acids. Germline loops: CDR1 LNHDA, CDR2 SQIVND (reference sequence). Trimming took off 7 bases at V and 1 base at J, with 13 bases between the two ends. The whole variable domain, remainder taken from reference TRBV19 and TRBJ1-1, is DGGITQSPKYLFRKEGQNVTLSCEQNLNHDAMYWYRQDPGQGLRLIYYSQIVNDFQKGDIAEGYSVSREKKESFPLTVTSAQKNPTAFYLCASTSGTRNTEAFFGQGTRLTVV.

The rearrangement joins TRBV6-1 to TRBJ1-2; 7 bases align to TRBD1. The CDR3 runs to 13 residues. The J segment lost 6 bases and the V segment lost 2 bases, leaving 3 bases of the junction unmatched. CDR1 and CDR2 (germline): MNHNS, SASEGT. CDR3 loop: CASSEHRGDGYTF. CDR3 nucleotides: TGTGCCAGCAGTGAACACAGGGGAGATGGCTACACCTTC.